The 7 T cell receptor beta chains listed next were all sequenced from one sample in a study of a mutant IDH1 vaccine in newly diagnosed glioma. Clones were read by immunoSEQ multiplex PCR, and TCRdb kept only the in-frame ones, dropping some. The sample consists of 25,000 to 35,000 clones, about 89% of them appearing once. Their antigens are not known. Time point described: week 5, during vaccination. The investigators gave 300 ug of mutant IDH1 20-mer peptide in each vaccine dose, together with topical imiquimod. Sequencing used PBMCs, obtained from a glioma patient whose treatment included an IDH1 peptide vaccine. These receptors all stem from a man aged 18 to 30 with glioma.

The chain links TRBV28 to TRBJ1-2; 11 positions agree with TRBD1. Germline assignment: CDR1 MDHEN and CDR2 SYDVKM. This CDR3 region has 14 residues. The V gene end was trimmed by 4 bases and the J gene end by 8 bases; junction bases not matched to a gene: 6. CDR3 DNA: TGTGCCAGCAGTTCCGGGACAGGGGGTCGAGGCTACACCTTC. Its translation: CASSSGTGGRGYTF.

V gene TRBV4-2 combines with J gene TRBJ1-4, with D uncertain. This CDR3 spans 17 amino acids. Germline V CDR1 and CDR2: LGHNA, YNFKEQ. Trimming took off 0 bases at V and 0 bases at J, with 11 bases between the two ends. The CDR3 here is CASSQDPATSTNEKLFF. CDR3 coding DNA: TGTGCCAGCAGCCAAGATCCAGCGACTTCAACTAATGAAAAACTGTTTTTT.

This clone was detected only a few times. This chain uses TRBV19 with TRBJ2-2, with 11 bases aligning to TRBD2. Germline trimming cut 3 bases from V and 0 bases from J; bases unmatched to any gene: 3. Germline CDR1 LNHDA, CDR2 SQIVND (reference sequence). The CDR3 runs 17 residues. The CDR3 bases are TGTGCCAGTAGTATCGAGACTAGCGGGGCGAACACCGGGGAGCTGTTTTTT. Translated, it gives CASSIETSGANTGELFF. Combining the CDR3 with reference TRBV19 and TRBJ2-2 gives the whole variable domain DGGITQSPKYLFRKEGQNVTLSCEQNLNHDAMYWYRQDPGQGLRLIYYSQIVNDFQKGDIAEGYSVSREKKESFPLTVTSAQKNPTAFYLCASSIETSGANTGELFFGEGSRLTVL.

The chain employs TRBV11-2 and TRBJ1-4; the match to TRBD1 covers 7 bases. V shed 5 bases and J 8 bases; nucleotides not matched to a gene: 11. Per germline, CDR1 SGHAT and CDR2 FQNNGV. CDR3 size: 15 residues. The CDR3 is CASSTHRGRAEKLFF. The DNA of the CDR3 is TGTGCCAGCAGCACTCATAGGGGGCGGGCGGAAAAACTGTTTTTT.

The J gene is TRBJ1-2, the V gene TRBV6-6, with 9 bases matching TRBD1. Germline CDR1 reads MNHNY; CDR2 reads SVGAGI (reference sequence). The CDR3 runs 15 residues. The V gene end was trimmed by 7 bases and the J gene end by 2 bases; junction bases not matched to a gene: 8. The CDR3: CASTLGTGLNYGYTF. In nucleotides, the CDR3 is TGTGCCAGCACCCTCGGGACAGGGTTAAACTATGGCTACACCTTC.

This chain connects TRBV1 to TRBJ2-6; the table's D gene call, TRBD1, was not cross checked with the DNA. TRBV1 is a known pseudogene. The CDR3 contains 20 residues. CDR3 nucleotides: TGCACCAGCAGCCAAGTCCACAGGGGGCCCAATCTCTCTGGGGCCAACGTCCTGACTTTC. It translates to CTSSQVHRGPNLSGANVLTF.

With respect to this clone: A junction end diverges from the germline sequence, so it may reflect a read error. This sequence joins TRBV7-2 and TRBJ1-1; no clear D gene. Germline CDR1 SGHTA, CDR2 FQGNSA. The CDR3 loop spans 13 amino acids. The CDR3 coding sequence is TGTGTCAGCTCTACGACGCCGAACACTGAAGCTTTCTTT. Protein product: CVSSTTPNTEAFF.